This T cell receptor beta chain was observed in a study of blood T cell repertoires in COVID-19 (dated by TCRdb to 2018 to 2020). About the investigation overall: The collaborator samples originated in the United States, Italy and Spain and spanned the acute and convalescent phases of COVID-19. The material from the prospective study consisted of cDNA or gDNA derived from T cells, B-cell-depleted T cells, or PBMCs. Deeply sampled blood TCRbeta repertoires from subjects exposed to, actively infected with, or recovered from COVID-19 were included in the dataset. The repertoires were made available in a free public database intended to serve as a resource for research on the immune response to SARS-CoV-2. The samples were drawn from two sources: the first 160 participants of the ongoing ImmuneRACE study, and 1,254 subjects contributed by 6 global collaborators. Nearly every sample came with metadata listing a de-identified subject ID, COVID-19 status, age in years and sex. Where available, HLA class I and class II types were obtained from metadata supplied by the sample provider rather than from assay-based typing. Study-wide findings and limitations: Clinical and demographic metadata were provided uncurated, with the amount varying by source and participant.

There are 15 amino acids in the CDR3, from cysteine to phenylalanine inclusive. The only DNA kept is the CDR3, 45 bases in frame from the first base. Deletion took 4 bases off V and 3 bases off J, with a span of 14 bases between the germline ends. CDR1 and CDR2 were assigned from the germline V gene (reference sequence) as SGHKS and YYEKEE. Of note for this clone: The antigen it recognizes is unknown. The record has no base qualities; no much larger clone is one base away.

TCRbeta CDR3 regions were amplified from genomic DNA using the immunoSEQ Assay, a bias-controlled multiplex PCR. In the original analysis: Nucleated cell counts per sample were estimated from amplification of reference gene primers within the assay. To quantify the absolute abundance of each unique TCRbeta CDR3 rearrangement, sequence reads were collapsed and filtered. For each sample, productive Simpson clonality was calculated as the square root of Simpson's diversity index across productive rearrangements. TCRdb re-hosts the immuneACCESS table, in-frame sequences only. Its copies lack some clones; in the studies checked, an unresolved V gene accounts for under half of them, and the cause for the rest is not known. V and J calls and clone size come straight from that table; D and trimming were deduced from the DNA. The sample table shows under 200,000 clones, and around 83% are seen once. Approximately 18% of the sample belongs to the ten largest clones.

Another Seattle source contributed samples from volunteer blood donors who had recovered from COVID-19. The collaborating institutions used their own protocols to collect whole blood in K2EDTA tubes. For TCRbeta analysis, collaborator samples were shipped as frozen whole blood, as isolated PBMCs, or as DNA extracted from either sample type. This clonotype was obtained from a woman in her seventies who had recovered from COVID-19. Sequencing input: peripheral blood. The rearrangement joined TRBV5-5 to TRBJ1-5; tentative D gene TRBD1, with 6 bases matching. The nucleotide sequence reads TGTGCCAGCAGCCCGGGGGGGGCAGACAATCAGCCCCAGCATTTT. Its protein product is CASSPGGADNQPQHF.